This TCR beta chain originates from a study of T cells expressing NK-cell markers (dated by TCRdb to the early 2020s). For the study in its entirety: TCR beta-chain repertoires were profiled in sorted CD3+CD56+NKG2C+, CD3+CD56+NKG2C- and CD3+CD56-NKG2C+ T-cell subsets from seven or eight donors. Sequencing of the libraries produced 2 x 150 bp reads on Illumina HiSeq 2000/2500, MiSeq or NextSeq. All eight donors whose samples were sequenced were randomly selected healthy volunteers, three of them men and five women. Among the eight sequenced donors, seven were HCMV-seropositive and one was HCMV-seronegative. On the study overall, not on this receptor specifically: Whether the expanded NKG2C-expressing T cell clones were specific for HCMV antigens remained unclear. Those dominant clonotypes were again the most abundant among CD3+CD56-NKG2C+ cells in a few donors, at roughly 25-60.1%. For 6 or 7 donors, the dominant CD3+CD56+NKG2C+ clonotypes were among the top 10 CD8+ clonotypes and accounted for about 1.0-7.5% of CD8+ T cells.

A commercial ELISA kit detecting HCMV-specific IgG in serum was used to determine HCMV serostatus. Ficoll density gradient centrifugation was used to isolate peripheral blood mononuclear cells from blood. The germline V gene specifies SQVTM as CDR1 and ANQGSEA as CDR2. There are 14 amino acids in the CDR3, from cysteine to phenylalanine inclusive. No DNA appears here. Details on this clonotype: Its antigen remains undetermined.

Sequenced on an Illumina HiSeq 2000. TCR beta cDNA libraries were made by 5'RACE template switching that added a universal primer site and unique molecular identifiers. Priming for cDNA synthesis came from the TCR beta constant segment, and two successive PCR amplification steps followed. Under the source paper's analysis protocol: MIGEC was used to demultiplex reads and group reads by UMI, and MiTCR was used to assemble and quantify clonotypes. To remove erroneous sequences, TCR cDNA sequences were retained only when supported by two or more reads. The tcR package was used for downstream repertoire analysis, and clonotypes were matched across fractions by CDR3 nucleotide sequence plus V segment. VDJmatch was used to annotate antigen specificity against VDJdb, with one amino acid substitution in CDR3 permitted. With the reads reprocessed by TCRdb, a single entry stands for each CDR3 protein sequence and no DNA is reported. The authors' filters were not applied to this entry. The sample's records list 200,000 to 300,000 distinct CDR3 sequences. The ten largest clonotypes hold around 0.42% of the sample.

This clonotype was sampled from a man aged 18 to 30 in good health. Donor details come from another sample of the same person, matched by shared clones. The rearranged segments are TRBV29-1 and TRBJ2-3; TCRdb outputs TRBD2, but without DNA this stays unchecked. The sequenced sample consisted of blood T cells: a sorted CD56 or NKG2C T cell subset, CD4+ or CD8+ T cells, or bulk PBMC T cells (not recorded which). The CDR3 protein sequence reads: CSVDLATQADTQYF.